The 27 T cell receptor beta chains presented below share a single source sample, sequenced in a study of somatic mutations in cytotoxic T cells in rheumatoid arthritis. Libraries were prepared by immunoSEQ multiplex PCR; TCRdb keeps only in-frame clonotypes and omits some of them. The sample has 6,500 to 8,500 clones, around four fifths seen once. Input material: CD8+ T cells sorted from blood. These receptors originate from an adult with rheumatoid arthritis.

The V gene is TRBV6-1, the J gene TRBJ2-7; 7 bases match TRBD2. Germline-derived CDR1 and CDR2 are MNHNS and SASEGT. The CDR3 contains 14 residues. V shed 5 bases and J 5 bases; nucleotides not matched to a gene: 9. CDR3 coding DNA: TGTGCCAGCAGTCTTCGACTAGCTCAAAACGAGCAGTACGTC. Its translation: CASSLRLAQNEQYV.

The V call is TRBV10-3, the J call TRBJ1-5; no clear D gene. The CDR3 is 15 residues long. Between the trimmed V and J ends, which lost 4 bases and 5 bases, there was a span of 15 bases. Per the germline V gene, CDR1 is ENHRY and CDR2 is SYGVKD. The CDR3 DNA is TGTGCCATCAGTGGAGGGAGAAGATCCGATCAGCCCCAGCATTTT. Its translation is CAISGGRRSDQPQHF.

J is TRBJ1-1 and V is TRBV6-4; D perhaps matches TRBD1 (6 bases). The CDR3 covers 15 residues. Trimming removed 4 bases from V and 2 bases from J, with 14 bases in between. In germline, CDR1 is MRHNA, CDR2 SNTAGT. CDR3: CASSVQGGRNTEAFF. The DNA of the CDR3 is TGTGCCAGCAGTGTACAGGGAGGTAGAAACACTGAAGCTTTCTTT.

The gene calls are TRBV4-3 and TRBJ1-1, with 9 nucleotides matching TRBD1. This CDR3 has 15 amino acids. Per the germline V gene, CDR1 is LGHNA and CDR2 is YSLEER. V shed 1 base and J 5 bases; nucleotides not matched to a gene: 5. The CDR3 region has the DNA TGCGCCAGCAGCCAAGTGGACAGGGGAGGGACTGAAGCTTTCTTT. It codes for CASSQVDRGGTEAFF.

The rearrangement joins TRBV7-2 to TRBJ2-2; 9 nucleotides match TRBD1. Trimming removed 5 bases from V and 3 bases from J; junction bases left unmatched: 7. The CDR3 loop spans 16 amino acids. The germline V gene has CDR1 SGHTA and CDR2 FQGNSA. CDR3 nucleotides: TGTGCCAGCAGCACCTACAGGGGGCCGGACACCGGGGAGCTGTTTTTT. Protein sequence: CASSTYRGPDTGELFF.

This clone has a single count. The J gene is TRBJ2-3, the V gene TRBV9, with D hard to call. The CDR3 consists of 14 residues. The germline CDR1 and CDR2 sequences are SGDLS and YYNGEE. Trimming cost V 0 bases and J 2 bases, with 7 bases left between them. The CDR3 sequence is CASSVEAYTDTQYF. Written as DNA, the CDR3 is TGTGCCAGCAGCGTAGAAGCATACACAGATACGCAGTATTTT. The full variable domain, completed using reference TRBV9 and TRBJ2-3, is DSGVTQTPKHLITATGQRVTLRCSPRSGDLSVYWYQQSLDQGLQFLIQYYNGEERAKGNILERFSAQQFPDLHSELNLSSLELGDSALYFCASSVEAYTDTQYFGPGTRLTVL.

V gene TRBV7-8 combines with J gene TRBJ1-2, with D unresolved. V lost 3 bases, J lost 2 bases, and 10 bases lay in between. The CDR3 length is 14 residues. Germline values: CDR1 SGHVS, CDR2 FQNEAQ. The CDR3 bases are TGTGCCAGCAGCTTGGACTTCCGAAACTATGGCTACACCTTC. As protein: CASSLDFRNYGYTF.

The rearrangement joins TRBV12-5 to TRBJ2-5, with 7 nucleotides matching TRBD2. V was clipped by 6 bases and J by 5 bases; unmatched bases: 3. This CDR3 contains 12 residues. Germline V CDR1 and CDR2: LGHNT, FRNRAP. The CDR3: CASGGGYETQYF. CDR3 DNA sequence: TGTGCTAGTGGCGGGGGGTATGAGACCCAGTACTTC.

The DNA for the CDR3 is TGTGCCAGCAGCGTAGACTTCTCCTACGAGCAGTACTTC. Translation: CASSVDFSYEQYF. The chain joins TRBV9 to TRBJ2-7; no reliable D call. Germline values: CDR1 SGDLS, CDR2 YYNGEE. The germline V and J ends were trimmed by 0 bases and 0 bases, with 4 bases remaining between them. The CDR3 is made up of 13 amino acids. Variable domain in full (rest from reference TRBV9 and TRBJ2-7): DSGVTQTPKHLITATGQRVTLRCSPRSGDLSVYWYQQSLDQGLQFLIQYYNGEERAKGNILERFSAQQFPDLHSELNLSSLELGDSALYFCASSVDFSYEQYFGPGTRLTVT.

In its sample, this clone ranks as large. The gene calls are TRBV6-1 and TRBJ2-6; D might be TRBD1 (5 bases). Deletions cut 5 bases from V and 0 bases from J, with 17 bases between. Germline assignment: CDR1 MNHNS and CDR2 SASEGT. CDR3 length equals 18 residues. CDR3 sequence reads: CASSQGALDRSGANVLTF. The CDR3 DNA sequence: TGTGCCAGCAGTCAAGGGGCCCTAGATCGCTCTGGGGCCAACGTCCTGACTTTC.

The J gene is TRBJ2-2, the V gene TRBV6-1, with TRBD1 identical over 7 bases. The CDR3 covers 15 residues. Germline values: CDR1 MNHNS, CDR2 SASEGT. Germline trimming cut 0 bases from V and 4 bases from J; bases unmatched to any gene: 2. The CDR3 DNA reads TGTGCCAGCAGTGAAGCTAGGGGGCGCACCGGGGAGCTGTTTTTT. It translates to CASSEARGRTGELFF.

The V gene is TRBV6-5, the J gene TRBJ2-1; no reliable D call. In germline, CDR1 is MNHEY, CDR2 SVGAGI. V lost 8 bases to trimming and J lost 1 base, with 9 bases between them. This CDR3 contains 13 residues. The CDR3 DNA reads TGTGCCAGCGGTCCCGGTTCCTACAATGAGCAGTTCTTC. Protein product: CASGPGSYNEQFF.

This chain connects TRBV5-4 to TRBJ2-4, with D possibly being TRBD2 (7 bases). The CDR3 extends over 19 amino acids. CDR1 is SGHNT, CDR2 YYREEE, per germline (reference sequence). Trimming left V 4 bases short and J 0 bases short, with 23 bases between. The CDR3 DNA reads TGTGCCAGCAGCCGAAGCTCCATAGGGGGGGTTCTAGCCAAAAACATTCAGTACTTC. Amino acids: CASSRSSIGGVLAKNIQYF.

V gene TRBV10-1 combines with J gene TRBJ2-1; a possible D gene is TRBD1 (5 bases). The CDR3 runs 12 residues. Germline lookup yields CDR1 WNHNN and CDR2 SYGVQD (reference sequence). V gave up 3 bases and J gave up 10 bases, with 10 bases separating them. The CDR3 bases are TGCGCCAGCAGTGATAGGGGTCGAGAGCAGTTCTTC. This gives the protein CASSDRGREQFF.

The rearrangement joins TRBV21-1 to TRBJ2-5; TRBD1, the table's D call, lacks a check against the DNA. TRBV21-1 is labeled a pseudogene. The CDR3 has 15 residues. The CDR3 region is CASSARTGAGETQYF. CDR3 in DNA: TGTGCCAGCAGCGCCCGGACAGGGGCGGGGGAGACCCAGTACTTC.

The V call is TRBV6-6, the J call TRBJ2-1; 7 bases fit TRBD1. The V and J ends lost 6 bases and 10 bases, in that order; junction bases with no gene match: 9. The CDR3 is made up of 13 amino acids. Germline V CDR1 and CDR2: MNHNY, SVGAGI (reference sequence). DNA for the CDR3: TGTGCCAGCAGGTGGGACAGTTTAGGGGAGCAGTTCTTC. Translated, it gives CASRWDSLGEQFF.

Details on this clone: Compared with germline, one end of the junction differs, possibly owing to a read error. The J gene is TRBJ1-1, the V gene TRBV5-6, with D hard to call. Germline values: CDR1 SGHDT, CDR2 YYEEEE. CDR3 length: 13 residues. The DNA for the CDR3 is TGTACCAGCAGCTGGCGGGCAGCTACCGTAGCTTTCTTT. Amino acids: CTSSWRAATVAFF.

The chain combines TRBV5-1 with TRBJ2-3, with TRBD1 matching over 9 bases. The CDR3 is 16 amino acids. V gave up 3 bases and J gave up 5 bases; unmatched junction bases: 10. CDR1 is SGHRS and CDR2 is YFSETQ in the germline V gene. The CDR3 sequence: CASSWRTGEYGDTQYF. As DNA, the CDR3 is TGCGCCAGCAGCTGGCGGACAGGGGAGTATGGAGATACGCAGTATTTT.

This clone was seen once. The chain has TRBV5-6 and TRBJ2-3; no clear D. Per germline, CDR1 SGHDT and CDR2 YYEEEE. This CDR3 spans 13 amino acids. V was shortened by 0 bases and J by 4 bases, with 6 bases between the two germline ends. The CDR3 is CASSLEGADTQYF. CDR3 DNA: TGTGCCAGCAGCTTGGAGGGTGCAGATACGCAGTATTTT. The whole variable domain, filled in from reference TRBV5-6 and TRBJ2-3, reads DAGVTQSPTHLIKTRGQQVTLRCSPKSGHDTVSWYQQALGQGPQFIFQYYEEEERQRGNFPDRFSGHQFPNYSSELNVNALLLGDSALYLCASSLEGADTQYFGPGTRLTVL.

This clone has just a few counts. The CDR3 loop is CASSLRNRPQETQYF. The CDR3 DNA reads TGTGCCAGCAGCTTAAGAAACAGGCCACAAGAGACCCAGTACTTC. V and J are TRBV7-3 and TRBJ2-5; TRBD1 might be the D (5 bases). V was trimmed by 1 base and J by 2 bases, leaving 11 bases between them. CDR1 is SGHTA and CDR2 is FQGTGA in the germline V gene. The CDR3 contains 15 residues.

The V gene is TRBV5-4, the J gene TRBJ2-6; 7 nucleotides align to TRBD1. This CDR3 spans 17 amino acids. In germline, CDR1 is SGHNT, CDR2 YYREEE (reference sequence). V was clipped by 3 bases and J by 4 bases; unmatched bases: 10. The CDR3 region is CASSSGQSREGANVLTF. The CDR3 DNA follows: TGTGCCAGCAGCTCGGGACAGTCCCGTGAGGGGGCCAACGTCCTGACTTTC.

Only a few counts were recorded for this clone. This chain's CDR3 is CASSKEGQVEGYGYTF. The CDR3 DNA reads as TGTGCCAGCAGCAAAGAGGGGCAGGTCGAGGGCTATGGCTACACCTTC. The rearrangement uses TRBV21-1 and TRBJ1-2. TRBV21-1 corresponds to a pseudogene. The CDR3 is made up of 16 amino acids.

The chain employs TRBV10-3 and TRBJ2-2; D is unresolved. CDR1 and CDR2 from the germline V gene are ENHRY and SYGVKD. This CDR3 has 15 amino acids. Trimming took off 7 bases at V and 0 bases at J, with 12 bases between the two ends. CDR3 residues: CAIKERLSNTGELFF. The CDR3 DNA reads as TGTGCCATCAAGGAAAGGCTATCGAACACCGGGGAGCTGTTTTTT.

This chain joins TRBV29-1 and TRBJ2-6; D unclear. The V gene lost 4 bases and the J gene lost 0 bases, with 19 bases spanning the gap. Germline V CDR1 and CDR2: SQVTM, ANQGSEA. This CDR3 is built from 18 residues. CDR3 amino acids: CSVGDRTAQSSGANVLTF. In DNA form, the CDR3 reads TGCAGCGTTGGGGATAGGACGGCACAAAGCTCTGGGGCCAACGTCCTGACTTTC.

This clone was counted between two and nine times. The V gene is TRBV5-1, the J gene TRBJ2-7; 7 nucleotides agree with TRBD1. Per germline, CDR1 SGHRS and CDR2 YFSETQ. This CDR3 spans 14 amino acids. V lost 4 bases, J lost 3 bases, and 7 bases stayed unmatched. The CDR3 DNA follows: TGCGCCAGCAGCCCAGGACAGGCTAACTACGAGCAGTACTTC. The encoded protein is CASSPGQANYEQYF.

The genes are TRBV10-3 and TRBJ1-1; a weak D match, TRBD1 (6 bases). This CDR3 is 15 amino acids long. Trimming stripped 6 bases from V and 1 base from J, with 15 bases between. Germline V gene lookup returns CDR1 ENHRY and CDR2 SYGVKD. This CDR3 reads CAISELGDKNTEAFF. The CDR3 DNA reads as TGTGCCATCAGCGAGCTCGGGGACAAGAACACTGAAGCTTTCTTT.

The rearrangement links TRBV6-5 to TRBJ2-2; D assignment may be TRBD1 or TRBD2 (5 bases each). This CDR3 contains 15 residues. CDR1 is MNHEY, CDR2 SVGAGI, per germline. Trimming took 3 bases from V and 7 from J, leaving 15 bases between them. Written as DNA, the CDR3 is TGTGCCAGCAGTTATAGCAGGGAGCGTATCGGGGAGCTGTTTTTT. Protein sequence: CASSYSRERIGELFF.